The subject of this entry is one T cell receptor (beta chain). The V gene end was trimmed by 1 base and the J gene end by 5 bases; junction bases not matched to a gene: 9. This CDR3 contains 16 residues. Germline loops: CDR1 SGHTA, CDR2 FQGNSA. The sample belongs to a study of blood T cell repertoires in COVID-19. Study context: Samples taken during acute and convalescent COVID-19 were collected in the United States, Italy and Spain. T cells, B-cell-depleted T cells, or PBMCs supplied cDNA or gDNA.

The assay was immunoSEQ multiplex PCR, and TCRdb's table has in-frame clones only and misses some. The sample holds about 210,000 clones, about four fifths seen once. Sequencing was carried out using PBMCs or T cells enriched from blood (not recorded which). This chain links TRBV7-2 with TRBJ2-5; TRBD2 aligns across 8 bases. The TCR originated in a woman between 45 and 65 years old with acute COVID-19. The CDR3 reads CASSLVSSGSVETQYF. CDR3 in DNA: TGTGCCAGCAGCTTAGTTTCGAGCGGGAGCGTGGAGACCCAGTACTTC.